The 23 T cell receptor beta chains listed next were all sequenced from one sample in a study of blood T cell repertoires in COVID-19. Using immunoSEQ multiplex PCR, the repertoire was profiled, and TCRdb retains in-frame clones only, with some absent. The table lists more than 350,000 clones, around 89% of them singletons. Sequences were obtained from PBMCs or T cells enriched from blood (not recorded which). These receptor sequences come from a man aged 18 to 35 who had recovered from COVID-19.

The chain employs TRBV24-1 and TRBJ1-1; no reliable D call. CDR3 size: 13 residues. V lost 7 bases and J lost 0, with 8 bases in between. CDR1 is KGHDR, CDR2 SFDVKD, per germline. The CDR3 sequence: CATSSELNTEAFF. The CDR3 region has the DNA TGTGCCACCAGCTCGGAGTTGAACACTGAAGCTTTCTTT.

This clone was seen once. The V gene is TRBV6-5, the J gene TRBJ1-4; 7 bases line up with TRBD1. The V and J ends lost 7 bases and 6 bases, in that order; junction bases with no gene match: 5. The CDR3 is made up of 13 amino acids. CDR1 MNHEY and CDR2 SVGAGI come from the germline V gene. The CDR3 protein is CASNGQADEKLFF. The CDR3 bases are TGTGCCAGCAACGGACAGGCAGATGAAAAACTGTTTTTT.

The V and J genes are TRBV3-1 (or the pseudogene TRBV3-2) and TRBJ1-3; D is undetermined. V lost 0 bases and J lost 7, with 16 bases in between. Looked up from germline, CDR1 is LGHDT and CDR2 is YNNKEL (reference sequence). This CDR3 contains 16 residues. CDR3 in amino acids: CASSQDTGPLPNTIYF. CDR3 coding DNA: TGTGCCAGCAGCCAAGACACCGGTCCCCTTCCTAACACCATATATTTT.

The chain combines TRBV2 with TRBJ1-6; 8 nucleotides agree with TRBD1. The trim removed 4 bases at V and 7 bases at J, leaving 6 bases unmatched. The V gene's germline CDR1 is SNHLY and CDR2 FYNNEI. This CDR3 has 15 residues. In nucleotides, the CDR3 is TGTGCCAGCAGTGGCGACAGGGGTGGCAATTCACCCCTCCACTTT. This gives the protein CASSGDRGGNSPLHF.

Written as DNA, the CDR3 is TGTGCCAGCAGCGTAGGAGGTGCTAGCTCCTACAATGAGCAGTTCTTC. It translates to CASSVGGASSYNEQFF. The rearrangement uses TRBV9 and TRBJ2-1, with unresolved D. This CDR3 has 16 amino acids. Trimming left V 0 bases short and J 0 bases short, with 10 bases between. Germline lookup yields CDR1 SGDLS and CDR2 YYNGEE. Full variable domain (missing parts from reference TRBV9 and TRBJ2-1): DSGVTQTPKHLITATGQRVTLRCSPRSGDLSVYWYQQSLDQGLQFLIQYYNGEERAKGNILERFSAQQFPDLHSELNLSSLELGDSALYFCASSVGGASSYNEQFFGPGTRLTVL.

This clone has only a few counts. The gene calls are TRBV5-4 and TRBJ2-7; tentatively, D is TRBD2 (5 bases). Germline V gene lookup returns CDR1 SGHNT and CDR2 YYREEE (reference sequence). CDR3 length equals 14 residues. With 0 bases removed from V and 2 bases from J, the gap between germline ends came to 9 bases. The CDR3 is CASSLDQRTYEQYF. CDR3 nucleotide sequence: TGTGCCAGCAGCTTGGATCAGCGGACCTACGAGCAGTACTTC.

The gene calls are TRBV15 and TRBJ1-2; 10 nucleotides align to TRBD1. CDR3 length: 17 amino acids. Germline values: CDR1 LNHNV, CDR2 YYDKDF (reference sequence). The junction had 13 bases not matched to a gene; V was cut back by 2 bases and J by 7 bases. CDR3 residues: CATSRTRQGARLSGYTF. The CDR3 nucleotides read TGTGCCACCAGCAGAACCCGACAGGGGGCGCGTTTGTCTGGCTACACCTTC.

The chain carries TRBV19 and TRBJ2-2, with 11 bases lining up with TRBD1. V dropped 4 bases and J dropped 4; count of bases not matched to a gene: 11. The CDR3 has 18 amino acids. CDR1 and CDR2 (germline): LNHDA, SQIVND (reference sequence). The CDR3 loop is CASSKHYGQGARTGELFF. The CDR3 nucleotides read TGTGCCAGTAGTAAGCATTATGGACAGGGGGCGCGCACCGGGGAGCTGTTTTTT.

The CDR3 region is CAWESLTSGPQHF. DNA for the CDR3: TGTGCCTGGGAAAGCCTAACCTCAGGTCCCCAGCATTTT. This chain links TRBV30 with TRBJ1-5; D unclear. Germline values: CDR1 GTSNPN, CDR2 SVGIG (reference sequence). The CDR3 has 13 residues. V lost 5 bases and J lost 10, with 18 bases in between.

CDR3: CASTSGGFGTGELFF. The CDR3 DNA sequence: TGTGCCAGCACTTCAGGGGGCTTCGGCACCGGGGAGCTGTTTTTT. This sequence joins TRBV6-5 and TRBJ2-2, with 8 bases aligning to TRBD1. This CDR3 region has 15 residues. J gave up 4 bases and V 7 bases, and 8 bases lay outside the gene matches. Germline V gene data show CDR1 as MNHEY and CDR2 as SVGAGI.

The chain joins TRBV7-8 to TRBJ2-2, with unresolved D. The CDR3 is 14 residues long. Per germline, CDR1 SGHVS and CDR2 FQNEAQ. Trimming removed 3 bases from V and 8 bases from J, with 13 bases in between. CDR3 nucleotide sequence: TGTGCCAGCAGCTTGGGCCTGAAGGCAGGGGAGCTGTTTTTT. The encoded protein is CASSLGLKAGELFF.

The chain carries TRBV2 and TRBJ2-5; 9 nucleotides line up with TRBD2. From germline, CDR1 is SNHLY and CDR2 FYNNEI. The length of the CDR3 is 16 residues. After removal of 0 bases from V and 5 bases from J, the junction contained 7 bases not matched to a gene. CDR3 in amino acids: CASSEAAGGQDETQYF. DNA of the CDR3: TGTGCCAGCAGTGAAGCGGCGGGGGGGCAGGACGAGACCCAGTACTTC.

This clone has a handful of counts. The chain recombines TRBV7-2 with TRBJ2-1; D perhaps matches TRBD2 (5 bases). Germline CDR1 is SGHTA and CDR2 is FQGNSA. Trimming removed 9 bases from V and 10 bases from J, with 19 bases in between. This CDR3 spans 13 amino acids. CDR3 loop: CASGWRRTPEQFF. CDR3 nucleotides: TGTGCCAGTGGTTGGCGGAGGACTCCGGAGCAGTTCTTC. Full variable domain (outside the CDR3, taken from reference TRBV7-2 and TRBJ2-1): GAGVSQSPSNKVTEKGKDVELRCDPISGHTALYWYRQSLGQGLEFLIYFQGNSAPDKSGLPSDRFSAERTGGSVSTLTIQRTQQEDSAVYLCASGWRRTPEQFFGPGTRLTVL.

The rearrangement uses TRBV4-1 and TRBJ1-6; no definite D call. V was pared by 0 bases and J by 0 bases, with 9 bases between. The CDR3 spans 17 residues. Germline lookup yields CDR1 MGHRA and CDR2 YSYEKL. The CDR3 region has the DNA TGCGCCAGCAGCCAAGAAGAGAGGAGCTCCTATAATTCACCCCTCCACTTT. Encoded protein: CASSQEERSSYNSPLHF.

The V gene is TRBV7-9, the J gene TRBJ2-1, with TRBD2 matching over 12 bases. V was clipped by 5 bases and J by 6 bases; unmatched bases: 14. Germline assignment: CDR1 SEHNR and CDR2 FQNEAQ (reference sequence). The CDR3 extends over 18 amino acids. DNA for the CDR3: TGTGCCAGCAGCCCAAGACTAGCGGGAGTTGGAGGGAGCAATGAGCAGTTCTTC. It encodes CASSPRLAGVGGSNEQFF.

This rearrangement joins TRBV3-1 (or the pseudogene TRBV3-2) to TRBJ2-2, with a tentative D call TRBD1 (5 bases). The V gene lost 4 bases and the J gene lost 6 bases, with 12 bases spanning the gap. There are 14 residues in the CDR3. Germline V gene lookup returns CDR1 LGHDT and CDR2 YNNKEL (reference sequence). The CDR3 DNA sequence: TGTGCCAGCAGCCTAGCCACAGGTTCCGGGGAGCTGTTTTTT. This translates into CASSLATGSGELFF.

The chain recombines TRBV18 with TRBJ1-2; 9 nucleotides align to TRBD1. V gave up 6 bases and J gave up 8 bases; unmatched junction bases: 7. The CDR3 has 13 residues. Per germline, CDR1 KGHSH and CDR2 LQKENI. In DNA form, the CDR3 reads TGTGCCAGCTCCCAGGGACAGGGTGAAGGCTACACCTTC. It encodes CASSQGQGEGYTF.

This clone is a singleton in its sample. The J gene is TRBJ2-7, the V gene TRBV9, with TRBD2 identical over 9 bases. In germline, CDR1 is SGDLS, CDR2 YYNGEE. With 0 bases clipped from V and 3 bases from J, the junction kept 1 base outside the gene matches. The CDR3 is 14 amino acids. In DNA, the CDR3 is TGTGCCAGCAGCGTAGGACTAGCGGACTACGAGCAGTACTTC. Translated: CASSVGLADYEQYF.

This clone was seen only once. This rearrangement joins TRBV7-3 to TRBJ2-3; 10 nucleotides align to TRBD2. This CDR3 contains 15 residues. The J segment lost 4 bases and the V segment lost 5 bases, leaving 6 bases of the junction unmatched. Germline V gene lookup returns CDR1 SGHTA and CDR2 FQGTGA. DNA of the CDR3: TGTGCCAGCAGCCCTATTGGACTAGCGGCAGATACGCAGTATTTT. It is translated as CASSPIGLAADTQYF.

V is TRBV28 and J is TRBJ1-1, with 7 bases that match TRBD1. This CDR3 is built from 13 residues. V trimming: 6 bases; J trimming: 3 bases; junction bases outside the gene matches: 4. The germline CDR1 and CDR2 sequences are MDHEN and SYDVKM. The CDR3 nucleotides are TGTGCCAGCAGGTACCAGGGGGACACTGAAGCTTTCTTT. It encodes CASRYQGDTEAFF.

This rearrangement joins TRBV10-3 to TRBJ2-7; a weak D match, TRBD2 (6 bases). The CDR3 is made up of 15 amino acids. V lost 3 bases and J lost 1, with 13 bases in between. Germline CDR1 is ENHRY and CDR2 is SYGVKD. The CDR3 loop is CAISDPVGGSYEQYF. CDR3 DNA sequence: TGTGCCATCAGTGATCCGGTGGGGGGATCCTACGAGCAGTACTTC.

Regarding this clone: The same CDR3 arises from other DNA sequences in this sample as well. The chain recombines TRBV6-5 with TRBJ2-1; 10 bases align to TRBD2. After removal of 5 bases from V and 7 bases from J, the junction contained 5 bases not matched to a gene. Germline V gene lookup returns CDR1 MNHEY and CDR2 SVGAGI. This CDR3 has 14 residues. CDR3 DNA: TGTGCCAGCAGTCGGACTAGCGGATCGAATGAGCAGTTCTTC. It encodes CASSRTSGSNEQFF.

The chain has TRBV6-5 and TRBJ2-7, with D tentatively TRBD2 (6 bases). CDR1 MNHEY and CDR2 SVGAGI come from the germline V gene. V was clipped by 2 bases and J by 2 bases, with 16 bases between them. The CDR3 is 16 amino acids. CDR3 bases: TGTGCCAGCAGTTACCGCCTCCCGGGACTCGCCTACGAGCAGTACTTC. Its translation is CASSYRLPGLAYEQYF.